Below, one TCR beta chain is given with its context. These data originate in a study of PD-L1 blockade in urothelial cancer. Study in general: Blood was tested 3 weeks (second dose) and 6 weeks into treatment.

Data came from immunoSEQ multiplex PCR; TCRdb stores just in-frame clones and leaves some out. The table records 35,000 to 55,000 clones, more than 70% of them present only once. This clonotype was obtained from a woman aged 60-70 years with urothelial cancer. Specimen: PBMCs, collected around atezolizumab (anti-PD-L1) treatment.

CDR3 coding DNA: TGTGCCAGCAGTTACTCGGCTTATGGTGAGCAGTTCTTC. It yields the protein CASSYSAYGEQFF. This chain connects TRBV6-5 to TRBJ2-1; D gene unclear. CDR3 size: 13 residues. Germline CDR1 and CDR2: MNHEY and SVGAGI. Trimming pared 0 bases from V and 9 bases from J, leaving 9 bases between.